This passage covers 13 T cell receptor beta chains from one sample sequenced in a study of OX40 agonist ivuxolimab in advanced cancers. Produced via immunoSEQ multiplex PCR; TCRdb's table is partial and in-frame only. Of some 66,000 clones in the sample, 60% to 80% were seen once. The source was CD4+ or CD8+ T cells sorted from blood, collected in a trial of the OX40 agonist ivuxolimab. All receptors come from an adult with an advanced solid tumor such as melanoma, head and neck, liver or kidney cancer.

The chain uses TRBV19 and TRBJ1-1; tentatively, D is TRBD1 (5 bases). CDR1 and CDR2 (germline): LNHDA, SQIVND (reference sequence). With 7 bases removed from V and 4 bases from J, the gap between germline ends came to 16 bases. This CDR3 has 14 amino acids. CDR3 amino acids: CASTVGHLATEAFF. The CDR3, as DNA: TGTGCCAGTACCGTAGGACACCTGGCCACTGAAGCTTTCTTT. The whole variable domain, filled in from reference TRBV19 and TRBJ1-1, reads DGGITQSPKYLFRKEGQNVTLSCEQNLNHDAMYWYRQDPGQGLRLIYYSQIVNDFQKGDIAEGYSVSREKKESFPLTVTSAQKNPTAFYLCASTVGHLATEAFFGQGTRLTVV.

This sequence joins TRBV7-3 and TRBJ1-3, with D uncertain. Germline V gene data show CDR1 as SGHTA and CDR2 as FQGTGA. Trimming pared 4 bases from V and 3 bases from J, leaving 10 bases between. The CDR3 has 14 amino acids. CDR3 in amino acids: CASSSTGSGNTIYF. The CDR3 DNA is TGTGCCAGCAGCTCGACGGGGAGTGGAAACACCATATATTTT.

The chain has TRBV11-2 and TRBJ2-7, with 7 bases identical to TRBD1. CDR1 is SGHAT and CDR2 is FQNNGV in the germline V gene. Germline trimming cut 8 bases from V and 3 bases from J; bases unmatched to any gene: 16. The CDR3 contains 16 residues. CDR3 in DNA: TGTGCCAGCGATTCCATGGCCCGTGACAGGGTCTACGAGCAGTACTTC. Amino acids: CASDSMARDRVYEQYF.

This chain uses TRBV27 with TRBJ2-3, with 7 bases lining up with TRBD1. V lost 5 bases, J lost 5 bases, and 4 bases stayed unmatched. Germline loops: CDR1 MNHEY, CDR2 SMNVEV (reference sequence). CDR3 length: 13 residues. CDR3 nucleotide sequence: TGTGCCAGCAGTCGGGACAGCCGAGATACGCAGTATTTT. Amino acids: CASSRDSRDTQYF.

The chain employs TRBV7-3 and TRBJ2-5; 9 nucleotides match TRBD2. This CDR3 comprises 14 residues. Germline assignment: CDR1 SGHTA and CDR2 FQGTGA. V trimming: 5 bases; J trimming: 5 bases; junction bases outside the gene matches: 6. CDR3 coding DNA: TGTGCCAGCAGCCAAGGACTAGCGCAGGAGACCCAGTACTTC. This encodes CASSQGLAQETQYF.

The V gene is TRBV4-1, the J gene TRBJ2-7; D gene uncertain. Germline CDR1 reads MGHRA; CDR2 reads YSYEKL. V was cut by 3 bases and J by 4 bases, with 10 bases left in between. This CDR3 is built from 13 residues. CDR3 amino acids: CASSHVGKYEQYF. The CDR3 bases are TGCGCCAGCAGCCACGTAGGAAAGTACGAGCAGTACTTC.

CDR3: CASTGGPGSGNTIYF. DNA for the CDR3: TGTGCCAGCACTGGGGGGCCTGGGTCTGGAAACACCATATATTTT. The chain couples TRBV11-2 to TRBJ1-3; D possibly corresponds to TRBD1 (6 bases). CDR1 and CDR2 (germline): SGHAT, FQNNGV. The CDR3 loop spans 15 amino acids. V lost 7 bases and J 1 base, leaving 14 bases between the germline ends.

Only a few counts were recorded for this clone. This rearrangement joins TRBV7-2 to TRBJ1-5, with D possibly matching TRBD1 (6 bases). Germline V CDR1 and CDR2: SGHTA, FQGNSA. This CDR3 has 15 residues. Trimming pared 2 bases from V and 3 bases from J, leaving 11 bases between. CDR3: CASSLNAGANQPQHF. The CDR3 bases are TGTGCCAGCAGCTTAAATGCAGGGGCCAATCAGCCCCAGCATTTT.

The genes are TRBV11-3 and TRBJ1-4; D unresolved. V was cut by 5 bases and J by 6 bases, with 10 bases left in between. Germline V lookup: CDR1 SGHNT, CDR2 YENEEA. The CDR3 has 13 amino acids. CDR3 coding DNA: TGTGCCAGCAGCCCCCGAGAGGATGAAAAACTGTTTTTT. This gives the protein CASSPREDEKLFF.

This clone has only one observation. The genes are TRBV11-2 and TRBJ1-3; D unresolved. The germline gives CDR1 SGHAT, CDR2 FQNNGV. Trimming pared 4 bases from V and 0 bases from J, leaving 16 bases between. This CDR3 is built from 17 residues. In DNA, the CDR3 is TGTGCCAGCAGCTCCCCCCGGGAAGGGATCTCTGGAAACACCATATATTTT. Its translation: CASSSPREGISGNTIYF.

The chain employs TRBV5-1 and TRBJ2-3; D is undetermined. The germline V and J ends were trimmed by 4 bases and 0 bases, with 6 bases remaining between them. The CDR3 contains 13 residues. Germline assignment: CDR1 SGHRS and CDR2 YFSETQ. This CDR3 is CASSPDSTDTQYF. CDR3 in DNA: TGCGCCAGCAGCCCGGACAGCACAGATACGCAGTATTTT.

The chain recombines TRBV7-9 with TRBJ1-1; D unresolved. V was shortened by 3 bases and J by 2 bases, with 7 bases between the two germline ends. Germline V CDR1 and CDR2: SEHNR, FQNEAQ (reference sequence). The CDR3 is made up of 13 amino acids. CDR3 DNA: TGTGCCAGCAGCTTGACGGGAAACACTGAAGCTTTCTTT. It yields the protein CASSLTGNTEAFF.

The rearrangement uses TRBV18 and TRBJ2-7; the D is unclear. V shed 2 bases and J shed 3 bases, with 8 bases lying between them. Germline V CDR1 and CDR2: KGHSH, LQKENI. The CDR3 sequence is 13 residues long. The CDR3, as DNA: TGTGCCAGCTCACCAGACCTGGACTACGAGCAGTACTTC. Protein product: CASSPDLDYEQYF.